The rows below give T cell receptor beta chains drawn from one sample of a study of cytomegalovirus exposure and HLA in healthy donors. Sequenced by immunoSEQ multiplex PCR; TCRdb stores in-frame clones only, minus some. The sample contains approximately 100,000 clones, 77% of which appear only once. The sample taken for sequencing was PBMCs. All receptors come from a woman aged 40 to 50 in good health and CMV-seronegative. Each CDR3 is given with its conserved first and last residue. A D gene is named only where the DNA matches it firmly. Clone size, where shown, is once, few, many, or a class for clones that have expanded.

clone_size | j_call | v_call | d_call | cdr3_nt | cdr3_aa
. | TRBJ1-5 | TRBV6-1 | . | TGTGCCAGCAGTGAAGAGCCCCAAAGCAATCAGCCCCAGCATTTT | CASSEEPQSNQPQHF
. | TRBJ1-1 | TRBV7-2 | . | TGTGCCAGCAGCTTAGGGGGATACTCAAGGGAGTCTGCTTTCTTT | CASSLGGYSRESAFF
. | TRBJ1-5 | TRBV2 | TRBD1 | TGTGCCAGCAGATCCGGGACAGGGAACCTTTATGGCAATCAGCCCCAGCATTTT | CASRSGTGNLYGNQPQHF
. | TRBJ2-1 | TRBV9 | TRBD2 | TGTGCCAGCAGCGTAGACGGGGGGAAATACAATGAGCAGTTCTTC | CASSVDGGKYNEQFF
. | TRBJ1-5 | TRBV27 | . | TGTGCCAGCAGTTTTTCGGGGATCAATCAGCCCCAGCATTTT | CASSFSGINQPQHF
. | TRBJ2-5 | TRBV20-1 | TRBD2 | TGCAGTGCAGAAGCGGGGGCCTTATACTTC | CSAEAGALYF
. | TRBJ1-2 | TRBV19 | . | TGTGCCAGTAGTATAGGGGGCGCCGACTATGGCTACACCTTC | CASSIGGADYGYTF
. | TRBJ2-7 | TRBV19 | . | TGTGCCAGTAGCCCGGACAGAGGATCCTACGAGCAGTACTTC | CASSPDRGSYEQYF
few | TRBJ2-3 | TRBV6-4 | . | TGTGCCAGCAGTGACTTAGGGGTTGGGGGCACAGATACGCAGTATTTT | CASSDLGVGGTDTQYF
. | TRBJ2-7 | TRBV4-1 | . | TGCGCCAGCAGCCCGTTGTGGGGGGTCGACGACGAGCAGTACTTC | CASSPLWGVDDEQYF
few | TRBJ2-1 | TRBV19 | . | TGTGCCAGTAGTACGCTCACCCGGGTCAATGAGCAGTTCTTC | CASSTLTRVNEQFF
. | TRBJ2-1 | TRBV6-5 | . | TGTGCCAGCAGTTCCCCCGGTATGGCGGTGCAGTTCTTC | CASSSPGMAVQFF
. | TRBJ1-3 | TRBV5-4 | . | TGTGCCAGCAGCTTGGAACCTAGTCCTGGAAACACCATATATTTT | CASSLEPSPGNTIYF
. | TRBJ2-7 | TRBV2 | TRBD1 | TGTGCCAGCAGGGGCTCGGGGGACAGGGGTAGCGAGCAGTACTTC | CASRGSGDRGSEQYF
once | TRBJ1-1 | TRBV7-9 | . | TGTGCCAGCAGCTTAGCGGGGGGGAACACTGAAGCTTTCTTT | CASSLAGGNTEAFF
few | TRBJ1-5 | TRBV20-1 | . | TGCAGTGCCGTCTCACAGGGGCCCCAGCATTTT | CSAVSQGPQHF
. | TRBJ1-2 | TRBV7-2 | TRBD1 | TGTGCCAGCAGCTGGGGACAGTCCTATGGCTACACCTTC | CASSWGQSYGYTF
. | TRBJ2-3 | TRBV4-1 | . | TGCGCCAGCAGCCAAGATGTCCCCAGGGTTTCCTACACAGATACGCAGTATTTT | CASSQDVPRVSYTDTQYF
. | TRBJ1-1 | TRBV19 | . | TGTGCCAGTAGTATGGTCGGGGGCACTGAAGCTTTCTTT | CASSMVGGTEAFF
. | TRBJ1-6 | TRBV6-1 | . | TGTGCCAGCTACATAAGCGATTCACCCCTCCACTTT | CASYISDSPLHF
few | TRBJ2-2 | TRBV27 | . | TGTGCCAGCAGTCAAAACACCGGGGAGCTGTTTTTT | CASSQNTGELFF
. | TRBJ1-2 | TRBV9 | . | TGTGCCAGCAGCTCCAGCATACAGGGTGGGTTTGGCTACACCTTC | CASSSSIQGGFGYTF
. | TRBJ1-5 | TRBV28 | . | TGTGCCAGCATCTGGCAGAATAGCAATCAGCCCCAGCATTTT | CASIWQNSNQPQHF
once | TRBJ1-1 | TRBV19 | . | TGTGCCAGTAGTGTAACAAGGAAGGGGACTGAAGCTTTCTTT | CASSVTRKGTEAFF
once | TRBJ1-1 | TRBV9 | TRBD1 | TGTGCCAGCAGCACGACAGGGATGAACACTGAAGCTTTCTTT | CASSTTGMNTEAFF
. | TRBJ2-5 | TRBV19 | . | TGTGCCAGTAGTATAGATCATCAGGGGGGCAGACAGACCCAGTACTTC | CASSIDHQGGRQTQYF
. | TRBJ1-1 | TRBV6-1 | TRBD1 | TGTGCCAGCAGTGTGGGAGCAGGGGGAACTGGAGCTTTCTTT | CASSVGAGGTGAFF
. | TRBJ2-3 | TRBV4-2 | . | TGTGCCAGCAGCCAAGCGGGGAGGCCTCGGGGGGATACGCAGTATTTT | CASSQAGRPRGDTQYF
. | TRBJ1-6 | TRBV6-5 | . | TGTGCCAGCAGTTACGGCACGAATTCACCCCTCCACTTT | CASSYGTNSPLHF
. | TRBJ2-7 | TRBV5-1 | TRBD1 | TGCGCCAGCAGCCCTGGTGCCACAGGGGGCCCCTACGAGCAGTACTTC | CASSPGATGGPYEQYF
. | TRBJ2-1 | TRBV7-9 | . | TGTGCCAGCACCGAGGGCTTTGGGAACTACAATGAGCAGTTCTTC | CASTEGFGNYNEQFF
once | TRBJ2-2 | TRBV27 | TRBD2 | TGTGCCAGCAGTTTAAGCGGGGACACCGGGGAGCTGTTTTTT | CASSLSGDTGELFF
. | TRBJ2-2 | TRBV7-3 | TRBD1 | TGTGCCAGCAGCCCGGGACAGATCGGGGAGCTGTTTTTT | CASSPGQIGELFF
. | TRBJ1-2 | TRBV5-1 | . | TGCGCCAGCAGCTTAGACTCTTCATGGGACTATGGCTACACCTTC | CASSLDSSWDYGYTF
. | TRBJ2-7 | TRBV10-3 | TRBD1 | TGTGCCACGCAGGGCCCTTCGAGGACAGGTCCCTACGAGCAGTACTTC | CATQGPSRTGPYEQYF
. | TRBJ2-7 | TRBV19 | . | TGTGCCAGTAGTCAGTCAGGGGCTATCCACGAGCAGTACTTC | CASSQSGAIHEQYF
. | TRBJ1-2 | TRBV14 | . | TGTGCCAGCAGCCAAGGTTGGACAGTCTATGGCTACACCTTC | CASSQGWTVYGYTF
once | TRBJ1-6 | TRBV7-2 | . | TGTGCCAGCAGCTTAGGGGGGGGAGGTTGGGGTAATTCACCCCTCCACTTT | CASSLGGGGWGNSPLHF
. | TRBJ2-1 | TRBV29-1 | . | TGCAGCGCAATCCTAGCCACGAGCCCTAGTGAGCAGTTCTTC | CSAILATSPSEQFF
. | TRBJ2-1 | TRBV7-9 | . | TGTGCCAGCAGCCTGCTAGGTGGCAGTTTCAATGAGCAGTTCTTC | CASSLLGGSFNEQFF